This TCR beta chain derives from a study of cytomegalovirus exposure and HLA in healthy donors. Study-level findings and limits: The study listed roughly 150 cytomegalovirus-associated TCR beta chains. Through in vitro validation, three CMV-associated chains were shown to be specific for CMV antigens.

Only in-frame clones appear in the TCRdb table, and some are missing; sequencing was by immunoSEQ multiplex PCR. Seen here are 250,000 to 400,000 clones, 88% observed once, and the top ten hold over 0.9%. The donors were part of the validation cohort, which consisted of about 130 subjects and was separate from the first cohort of 666 subjects. Regarding this clone: The antigen is not known.

V lost 1 base to trimming and J lost 4 bases; unmatched junction nucleotides: 4. The CDR3 extends over 14 amino acids. Per the germline V gene, CDR1 is LGHNA and CDR2 is YNFKEQ. The sequencing sample was made of PBMCs. The origin of this receptor is a man aged 25-45 years in good health and CMV-seronegative. This chain links TRBV4-2 with TRBJ2-7, with 7 bases fitting TRBD1. Written as DNA, the CDR3 is TGTGCCAGCAGCCAAGGGTCAGGGGGATACGAGCAGTACTTC. As protein: CASSQGSGGYEQYF.